Included here is one T cell receptor (beta chain) sequence, with context. This sample is part of a study of blood T cell repertoires in COVID-19. Clones were read by immunoSEQ multiplex PCR, and TCRdb kept only the in-frame ones, dropping some. The data hold tens of thousands of clones, with about nine tenths observed a single time. The CDR3 has 12 residues. The V end lost 2 bases, the J end lost 5 bases, and 7 bases lay between the germline ends. Germline-derived CDR1 and CDR2 are MDHEN and SYDVKM. This TCR was sampled from a man in his 60s with active COVID-19. This chain joins TRBV28 and TRBJ2-7, with D possibly matching TRBD1 (5 bases). The specimen sequenced was peripheral blood. Here the CDR3 DNA reads TGTGCCAGCAGTTTAACGACAGACGAGCAGTACTTC. Its protein is CASSLTTDEQYF.